This T cell receptor (beta chain) was sequenced in a study of blood T cells in healthy people across ages. Study-wide points: Estimates based on one million T cells were treated as lower bounds.

Turning to this clonotype: Its specificity is not known.

Sample-barcoded 5' priming and a J-beta primer mix drove a second PCR of roughly 7 to 11 cycles. Each cDNA molecule was tagged by a template-switch adaptor that had 12 random nucleotides. TCRdb fed the 5' RACE reads into MiXCR, producing one record per CDR3 protein. The table lists 1.5 million to 2 million distinct CDR3 sequences, roughly a third of them singletons. The CDR3 contains 13 residues. The V end lost 8 bases, the J end lost 0 bases, and 8 bases lay between the germline ends. Germline CDR1 is MNHNS and CDR2 is SASEGT. The draw of peripheral blood yielded approximately 10 milliliters from each donor. Total RNA extracted from each sample amounted to at least 6 micrograms.

The sequence was obtained from a woman aged 30 to 39 in good health. Material for sequencing was blood. V usage is TRBV6-1 and J usage is TRBJ1-5; D remains unclear. This CDR3 is CASLPHSNQPQHF. DNA of the CDR3: TGTGCCAGCCTTCCTCATAGCAATCAGCCCCAGCATTTT.